Below are 18 T cell receptor beta chains sequenced from a single sample in a study of T cells in Graves' hyperthyroidism and ophthalmopathy. RNA transcripts yielded amplified TCR beta CDR3 regions. A set of HTBI primers served as the primers for a first-round RT-PCR of the TCR CDR3. TCRdb re-derived calls from the multiplex PCR reads in MiXCR, one entry per CDR3 protein. The sample includes a few hundred thousand distinct CDR3 sequences, about 20% of them seen just once. Sequenced material: blood. The source of these receptors is a man aged 30-40 years with Graves' ophthalmopathy.

This clonotype was counted between two and nine times. CDR3 in amino acids: CASSQDFPGWRVQEKLFF. The CDR3, as DNA: TGTGCCAGCAGCCAAGATTTCCCTGGGTGGAGGGTTCAAGAAAAACTGTTTTTT. The rearrangement joins TRBV3-1 to TRBJ1-4; D is unclear. CDR3 size: 18 residues. Between the trimmed V and J ends, which lost 0 bases and 8 bases, there was a span of 22 bases. Germline-derived CDR1 and CDR2 are LGHDT and YNNKEL (reference sequence).

This chain links TRBV28 with TRBJ2-7, with 9 bases matching TRBD2. The length of the CDR3 is 16 residues. CDR1 and CDR2 from the germline V gene are MDHEN and SYDVKM. V shed 3 bases and J 1 base; nucleotides not matched to a gene: 7. The CDR3, as DNA: TGTGCCAGCAGTTTTCCTGCGGGAGGGGCTTCCTACGAGCAGTACTTC. Residues: CASSFPAGGASYEQYF.

The J gene is TRBJ1-2, the V gene TRBV10-3, with 8 bases identical to TRBD1. The V segment lost 0 bases and the J segment 8 bases; nucleotides outside the gene matches: 14. Germline CDR1 reads ENHRY; CDR2 reads SYGVKD. The CDR3 has 17 residues. CDR3 residues: CAISESLFGRGPGGYTF. DNA for the CDR3: TGTGCCATCAGTGAGTCGCTGTTCGGCAGGGGGCCGGGAGGCTACACCTTC.

This rearrangement joins TRBV7-8 to TRBJ2-7, with D possibly TRBD2 on 6 matching bases. The CDR3 runs to 15 residues. Looked up from germline, CDR1 is SGHVS and CDR2 is FQNEAQ. V lost 1 base to trimming and J lost 3 bases, with 13 bases between them. In DNA form, the CDR3 reads TGTGCCAGCAGCTTAGGGACGGGGGACGTCTACGAGCAGTACTTC. Protein product: CASSLGTGDVYEQYF. The full variable domain, in which reference TRBV7-8 and TRBJ2-7 provide the parts outside the CDR3, is GAGVSQSPRYKVAKRGQDVALRCDPISGHVSLFWYQQALGQGPEFLTYFQNEAQLDKSGLPSDRFFAERPEGSVSTLKIQRTQQEDSAVYLCASSLGTGDVYEQYFGPGTRLTVT.

This chain uses TRBV3-1 with TRBJ2-3, with 9 bases identical to TRBD2. Unmatched junction bases numbered 8, after V lost 6 bases and J lost 1 base. This CDR3 region has 16 residues. Germline V gene lookup returns CDR1 LGHDT and CDR2 YNNKEL (reference sequence). The chain's CDR3 is CASRHTGGRGTDTQYF. DNA for the CDR3: TGTGCCAGCAGACACACCGGCGGGAGGGGCACAGATACGCAGTATTTT.

The chain recombines TRBV29-1 with TRBJ2-1, with D uncertain. The ends were cut back, 4 bases at V and 4 bases at J, with 11 bases in the middle. The CDR3 length is 13 residues. Germline V lookup: CDR1 SQVTM, CDR2 ANQGSEA. DNA of the CDR3: TGCAGCGTTGCACCCCCGGGTTACAATGAGCAGTTCTTC. Residues: CSVAPPGYNEQFF.

This clonotype was observed many times. The chain carries TRBV30 and TRBJ2-5, with a weak D call TRBD2 (7 bases). V dropped 5 bases and J dropped 3 bases, with 19 bases sitting between them. The germline CDR1 and CDR2 sequences are GTSNPN and SVGIG (reference sequence). CDR3 length equals 15 residues. The CDR3 nucleotides are TGTGCCTGGGGGGGGGCGCGATTCGGGAAAGAGACCCAGTACTTC. It specifies CAWGGARFGKETQYF.

The CDR3 loop is CASTWDDDQPQHF. The CDR3 DNA follows: TGTGCCAGTACCTGGGACGACGATCAGCCCCAGCATTTT. This chain uses TRBV19 with TRBJ1-5; the D gene is possibly TRBD1 (5 bases). Looked up from germline, CDR1 is LNHDA and CDR2 is SQIVND (reference sequence). Trimming took 7 bases from V and 5 from J, leaving 12 bases between them. The length of the CDR3 is 13 residues.

The chain carries TRBV11-2 and TRBJ2-7, with 8 bases identical to TRBD1. The CDR3 runs 14 residues. V shed 4 bases and J 1 base; nucleotides not matched to a gene: 3. The germline CDR1 and CDR2 sequences are SGHAT and FQNNGV. CDR3 residues: CASSSRQGSYEQYF. In DNA form, the CDR3 reads TGTGCCAGCAGCTCCAGACAGGGGTCCTACGAGCAGTACTTC.

This clonotype was detected ten times or more. The chain employs TRBV7-6 and TRBJ2-7; tentatively, D is TRBD2 (5 bases). Germline loops: CDR1 SGHVS, CDR2 FNYEAQ. V lost 6 bases and J 6 bases, leaving 9 bases between the germline ends. This CDR3 contains 11 residues. The CDR3 nucleotides read TGTGCCAGCAGTCATGGAGGCGAGCAGTACTTC. Encoded protein: CASSHGGEQYF.

This clonotype was observed a few times. The genes are TRBV6-1 and TRBJ2-1; 7 nucleotides agree with TRBD1. J gave up 1 base and V 6 bases, and 12 bases lay outside the gene matches. Germline CDR1 is MNHNS and CDR2 is SASEGT. The CDR3 has 17 residues. The CDR3 bases are TGTGCCAGCAGCCCCTCCTCGGGACAGCCTTCCTACAATGAGCAGTTCTTC. Residues: CASSPSSGQPSYNEQFF.

V is TRBV24-1 and J is TRBJ2-1; no clear D. V lost 3 bases and J lost 5, with 7 bases in between. The germline V gene has CDR1 KGHDR and CDR2 SFDVKD. The CDR3 is 13 amino acids. CDR3 coding DNA: TGTGCCACCAGTGATCCAACTAACAATGAGCAGTTCTTC. Protein sequence: CATSDPTNNEQFF.

CDR3 nucleotide sequence: TGCAGCGTTGGGGGTGGAGTGGGACAGGGTCACGAGCAGTACTTC. Translated: CSVGGGVGQGHEQYF. This chain uses TRBV29-1 with TRBJ2-7; 9 positions agree with TRBD1. Germline V gives CDR1 SQVTM, CDR2 ANQGSEA. The CDR3 is 15 amino acids. The V segment lost 4 bases and the J segment 5 bases; nucleotides outside the gene matches: 12.

A note on this clonotype: This may be a read error: a much more frequent sequence differs by one nucleotide. The V gene is TRBV28, the J gene TRBJ2-2; D is perhaps TRBD2 (5 bases). The CDR3 consists of 11 residues. Germline CDR1 reads MDHEN; CDR2 reads SYDVKM. CDR3 in amino acids: CASSPLRELLF. CDR3 nucleotide sequence: TGTGCCAGCAGCCCACTAAGGGAGCTGCTTTTT.

This clonotype has a count of ten or more. This chain links TRBV10-3 with TRBJ2-1, with 14 positions matching TRBD2. The V gene end was trimmed by 4 bases and the J gene end by 5 bases; junction bases not matched to a gene: 4. Germline V CDR1 and CDR2: ENHRY, SYGVKD. CDR3 size: 16 residues. The CDR3 reads CAISGGLAGADNEQFF. The CDR3 DNA sequence: TGTGCCATCAGTGGGGGACTAGCGGGAGCGGACAATGAGCAGTTCTTC.

CDR3 protein: CASSKQLGAFF. CDR3 nucleotides: TGTGCCAGCTCGAAACAGCTCGGAGCTTTCTTT. The chain recombines TRBV6-1 with TRBJ1-1; D is undetermined. From germline, CDR1 is MNHNS and CDR2 SASEGT. Trimming left V 8 bases short and J 10 bases short, with 14 bases between. The CDR3 is made up of 11 amino acids.

This rearrangement joins TRBV6-1 to TRBJ2-7; the match to TRBD2 covers 8 bases. Germline V gene data show CDR1 as MNHNS and CDR2 as SASEGT. Trimming removed 6 bases from V and 0 bases from J; junction bases left unmatched: 10. The CDR3 is made up of 16 amino acids. The CDR3 DNA reads as TGTGCCAGCAGCTCCGGACTAGCCCCTGGCTCCTACGAGCAGTACTTC. Residues: CASSSGLAPGSYEQYF.

Note on this clonotype: A much larger clone is a single base away; this may be a read error. This rearrangement joins TRBV12-3 or TRBV12-4 to TRBJ2-1, with D tentatively TRBD1 or TRBD2 (5 bases each). Trimming stripped 3 bases from V and 10 bases from J, with 13 bases between. This CDR3 is 13 amino acids long. CDR3 sequence (DNA): TGTGCCAGCAGTTTGATGGGGGTCCACGAGCAGTTCTTC. Encoded protein: CASSLMGVHEQFF.